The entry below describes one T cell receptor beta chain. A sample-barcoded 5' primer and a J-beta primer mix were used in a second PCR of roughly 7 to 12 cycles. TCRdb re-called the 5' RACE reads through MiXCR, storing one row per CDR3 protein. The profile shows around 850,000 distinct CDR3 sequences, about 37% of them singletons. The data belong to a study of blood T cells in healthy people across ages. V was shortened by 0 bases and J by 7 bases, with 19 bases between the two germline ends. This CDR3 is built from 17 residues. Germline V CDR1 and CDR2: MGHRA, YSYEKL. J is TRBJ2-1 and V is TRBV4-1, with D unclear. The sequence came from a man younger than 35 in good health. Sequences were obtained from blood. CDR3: CASSQDAAVPVRNEQFF. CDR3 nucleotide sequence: TGCGCCAGCAGCCAAGACGCGGCGGTTCCGGTCCGGAATGAGCAGTTCTTC.